Below, 22 T cell receptor beta chains from the same sample are listed, as sequenced in a study of cytomegalovirus exposure and HLA in healthy donors. With 60 Vbeta and 13 Jbeta primers, the PCR was carried out. Method: immunoSEQ multiplex PCR; TCRdb's copy keeps in-frame clones and lacks some. The sample lists around 160,000 clones, around three quarters occurring once. Sequencing used PBMCs. Source of these receptors: a man aged 40-49 years in good health and CMV-seropositive.

This clone was observed a few times. The rearrangement joins TRBV6-5 to TRBJ2-7; 9 nucleotides align to TRBD2. This CDR3 spans 15 amino acids. Germline CDR1 and CDR2: MNHEY and SVGAGI. The V segment lost 6 bases and the J segment 6 bases; nucleotides outside the gene matches: 12. CDR3 sequence: CASRGETSGAIEQYF. Here the CDR3 DNA reads TGTGCCAGCAGGGGTGAGACTAGCGGAGCTATCGAGCAGTACTTC.

This clone appeared once. The chain employs TRBV7-9 and TRBJ2-7, with TRBD1 matching over 9 bases. The CDR3 is 17 residues long. V trimming: 4 bases; J trimming: 3 bases; junction bases outside the gene matches: 13. CDR1 and CDR2 (germline): SEHNR, FQNEAQ (reference sequence). CDR3 DNA sequence: TGTGCCAGCAGCTCCTACCCGGGACAGGGCGGACTCTACGAGCAGTACTTC. Its protein is CASSSYPGQGGLYEQYF.

The rearrangement joins TRBV4-3 to TRBJ2-1, with a possible D match to TRBD2 (5 bases). This CDR3 region has 16 residues. Germline CDR1 and CDR2: LGHNA and YSLEER. Between the trimmed V and J ends, which lost 0 bases and 2 bases, there was a span of 11 bases. CDR3 region: CASSQDGLSAYNEQFF. The CDR3 DNA is TGCGCCAGCAGCCAAGACGGACTTTCTGCCTACAATGAGCAGTTCTTC.

The chain employs TRBV28 and TRBJ1-1; D is uncertain. The germline CDR1 and CDR2 sequences are MDHEN and SYDVKM. V was shortened by 7 bases and J by 1 base, with 4 bases between the two germline ends. The CDR3 has 11 amino acids. This CDR3 is CASNQNTEAFF. CDR3 nucleotide sequence: TGTGCCAGCAATCAGAACACTGAAGCTTTCTTT.

J is TRBJ1-2 and V is TRBV19; no clear D gene. The CDR3 contains 13 residues. The V gene's germline CDR1 is LNHDA and CDR2 SQIVND (reference sequence). V lost 3 bases to trimming and J lost 3 bases, with 8 bases between them. CDR3 nucleotides: TGTGCCAGTAGTATGGCGGGGTACTATGGCTACACCTTC. It translates to CASSMAGYYGYTF.

The rearrangement uses TRBV19 and TRBJ1-5; D call uncertain. Per the germline V gene, CDR1 is LNHDA and CDR2 is SQIVND (reference sequence). V shed 7 bases and J shed 4 bases, with 17 bases lying between them. The CDR3 extends over 15 amino acids. Written as DNA, the CDR3 is TGTGCCAGTACCCTGGGCCACAATCGGAATCAGCCCCAGCATTTT. Translated: CASTLGHNRNQPQHF.

This clone has just a few counts. V gene TRBV28 combines with J gene TRBJ1-3; D not resolved. Germline V gene data show CDR1 as MDHEN and CDR2 as SYDVKM. CDR3 length: 13 amino acids. The V and J ends lost 10 bases and 0 bases respectively, with 10 bases between them. Here the CDR3 reads CATYDNSGNTIYF. Written as DNA, the CDR3 is TGTGCCACCTATGACAACTCTGGAAACACCATATATTTT.

V gene TRBV14 combines with J gene TRBJ2-7; 12 positions match TRBD2. The V segment lost 2 bases and the J segment 12 bases; nucleotides outside the gene matches: 5. The CDR3 consists of 13 residues. CDR1 SGHDN and CDR2 FVKESK come from the germline V gene. The DNA of the CDR3 is TGTGCCAGCAGCCAACGACTAGCGGGAGTTTGGTACTTC. Its protein product is CASSQRLAGVWYF. The variable domain in full, with the rest retrieved from reference TRBV14 and TRBJ2-7, is EAGVTQFPSHSVIEKGQTVTLRCDPISGHDNLYWYRRVMGKEIKFLLHFVKESKQDESGMPNNRFLAERTGGTYSTLKVQPAELEDSGVYFCASSQRLAGVWYFGPGTRLTVT.

CDR3 bases: TGTGCCAGTAGTATAGGGCAGGGGTACGAGCAGTACTTC. It is translated as CASSIGQGYEQYF. The J gene is TRBJ2-7, the V gene TRBV19, with a weak D call TRBD1 (6 bases). The germline V and J ends were trimmed by 1 base and 4 bases, with 8 bases remaining between them. This CDR3 has 13 residues. Germline CDR1 and CDR2: LNHDA and SQIVND (reference sequence).

In DNA form, the CDR3 reads TGTGCCAGCAGTGAGACAGGGGGTGTGCGGGAGCCCTACAATGAGCAGTTCTTC. Its protein is CASSETGGVREPYNEQFF. This chain links TRBV6-1 with TRBJ2-1, with 9 bases matching TRBD1. CDR1 and CDR2 (germline): MNHNS, SASEGT. The CDR3 has 18 residues. The trim removed 3 bases at V and 2 bases at J, leaving 11 bases unmatched.

Only one count was recorded for this clone. The chain is built from TRBV25-1 and TRBJ2-7, with TRBD2 as a possible D gene (6 bases). CDR3 length: 14 residues. Germline values: CDR1 MGHDK, CDR2 SYGVNS. Between the trimmed V and J ends, which lost 4 bases and 5 bases, there was a span of 15 bases. The CDR3 here is CASSVPGGGNEQYF. Written as DNA, the CDR3 is TGTGCCAGCAGTGTCCCAGGTGGGGGGAACGAGCAGTACTTC.

In regard to this clone: A read error is possible here, since a much larger clone lies one base away. The rearrangement links TRBV11-2 to TRBJ2-1, with 11 bases identical to TRBD2. Looked up from germline, CDR1 is SGHAT and CDR2 is FQNNGV. The ends lost 3 bases at V and 3 bases at J; junction bases unmatched: 1. The CDR3 has 15 residues. As DNA, the CDR3 is TGTGCCAGCAGCTTTACTAGCGGGAGCTACAATGAGCAGTTCTTC. This gives the protein CASSFTSGSYNEQFF.

The chain employs TRBV9 and TRBJ2-7, with D unclear. Germline V gene data show CDR1 as SGDLS and CDR2 as YYNGEE. The CDR3 totals 15 residues. The V gene lost 3 bases and the J gene lost 3 bases, with 16 bases spanning the gap. The CDR3 bases are TGTGCCAGCAGCGCTACCGAGCGACCCCTCTACGAGCAGTACTTC. It yields the protein CASSATERPLYEQYF.

The rearrangement links TRBV6-1 to TRBJ2-3; tentatively, D is TRBD2 (6 bases). In germline, CDR1 is MNHNS, CDR2 SASEGT. The CDR3 is 15 residues long. The V gene lost 7 bases and the J gene lost 0 bases, with 14 bases spanning the gap. Here the CDR3 DNA reads TGTGCCAGCACCATAAGAGCGGGTAGCACAGATACGCAGTATTTT. It yields the protein CASTIRAGSTDTQYF.

This clone was counted only a few times. This rearrangement joins TRBV7-2 to TRBJ2-5; 7 positions agree with TRBD2. The junction had 5 bases not matched to a gene; V was cut back by 4 bases and J by 3 bases. The CDR3 has 14 residues. Per germline, CDR1 SGHTA and CDR2 FQGNSA. CDR3 protein: CASSSRTSEETQYF. CDR3 bases: TGTGCCAGCAGCTCTCGGACTAGTGAAGAGACCCAGTACTTC.

In its sample, this clone was seen once. This chain joins TRBV5-8 and TRBJ2-5, with TRBD2 identical over 10 bases. Germline CDR1 reads SGHTS; CDR2 reads YDEGEE. Losses at the gene ends were 4 bases for V and 5 bases for J; bases not matched to a gene: 8. The CDR3 runs 15 residues. The CDR3 region has the DNA TGTGCCAGCAGCCCCAGCGGGAGGGAGGCCGAGACCCAGTACTTC. It is translated as CASSPSGREAETQYF.

The chain has TRBV27 and TRBJ1-1, with TRBD1 as a possible D gene (5 bases). The CDR3 is made up of 13 amino acids. Germline lookup yields CDR1 MNHEY and CDR2 SMNVEV (reference sequence). Trimming cost V 0 bases and J 5 bases, with 7 bases left between them. CDR3 sequence: CASSLSGHTEAFF. The CDR3 coding sequence is TGTGCCAGCAGTTTATCGGGGCATACTGAAGCTTTCTTT.

The rearrangement joins TRBV10-2 to TRBJ1-1; possibly TRBD1 for D (6 bases). The germline gives CDR1 WSHSY, CDR2 SAAADI. V was clipped by 7 bases and J by 7 bases, with 16 bases between them. The CDR3 extends over 13 amino acids. CDR3 DNA: TGCGCCAGCACCGAGGGGGGGTTCTATGAAGCTTTCTTT. Encoded protein: CASTEGGFYEAFF.

The chain employs TRBV6-1 and TRBJ1-6; a possible D gene is TRBD1 (6 bases). The CDR3 has 13 residues. The germline CDR1 and CDR2 sequences are MNHNS and SASEGT. The germline V and J ends were trimmed by 6 bases and 11 bases, with 14 bases remaining between them. CDR3 sequence (DNA): TGTGCCAGCAGATCCACAGGGACCCCACCCCTCCACTTT. Its protein product is CASRSTGTPPLHF.

V usage is TRBV7-8 and J usage is TRBJ1-2, with a tentative D call TRBD1 (5 bases). Germline assignment: CDR1 SGHVS and CDR2 FQNEAQ. The CDR3 totals 17 residues. V was shortened by 2 bases and J by 2 bases, with 18 bases between the two germline ends. The CDR3, as DNA: TGTGCCAGCAGCTTAACCTTTGGGCAAAGACAGAACTATGGCTACACCTTC. Its protein product is CASSLTFGQRQNYGYTF.

This chain links TRBV11-3 with TRBJ2-2, with D tentatively TRBD2 (6 bases). There are 15 residues in the CDR3. Germline V gene data show CDR1 as SGHNT and CDR2 as YENEEA. Trimming took off 2 bases at V and 3 bases at J, with 10 bases between the two ends. The DNA for the CDR3 is TGTGCCAGCAGCTTAAGTAGCGGACACACCGGGGAGCTGTTTTTT. Encoded protein: CASSLSSGHTGELFF.

Comments on this clone: Compared with germline, one end of the junction differs, possibly owing to a read error. The chain employs TRBV29-1 and TRBJ2-1; D may be TRBD1 (5 bases). The CDR3 spans 12 residues. Germline CDR1 and CDR2: SQVTM and ANQGSEA. Here the CDR3 reads CSVGTTYNGQFF. CDR3 bases: TGCAGCGTTGGGACAACCTACAATGGGCAGTTCTTC.